Only a few counts were recorded for the clone carrying this T cell receptor beta chain. Its specificity is unknown. The PCR used 60 Vbeta and 13 Jbeta primers. Here immunoSEQ multiplex PCR was the method, and the copy in TCRdb shows in-frame clones only, minus some. This sample has over 95,000 clones; about 79% occur once, and the top ten carry around 2.6%. These data are taken from a study of cytomegalovirus exposure and HLA in healthy donors. Trimming stripped 4 bases from V and 11 bases from J, with 18 bases between. Per the germline V gene, CDR1 is SGHDT and CDR2 is YYEEEE. This CDR3 has 13 amino acids. The study, taken as a whole, reports: According to a later analysis, donors in an Asian-associated ancestry cluster reportedly had fewer N-insertions than the 666-donor mean. Researchers had no immune exposure information except CMV serostatus available. The productive fraction for most TCR beta V segments was about 87% or about 30% in an earlier analysis.

The sequencing sample was made of PBMCs. The chain links TRBV5-6 to TRBJ1-1; D might be TRBD1 (6 bases). This TCR came from a young woman in good health and CMV-seronegative. In DNA form, the CDR3 reads TGTGCCAGCAGCGCCAACACTAACAGGGCTGCTTTCTTT. Protein sequence: CASSANTNRAAFF.